This is a list of T cell receptor beta chains from one sample in a study of CD8 T cells in Susac syndrome. A single record per CDR3 protein comes from TCRdb applying MiXCR to the immunoSEQ multiplex PCR reads. The sample has more than 200,000 distinct CDR3 sequences; approximately 90% are singletons. The sample consisted of CD8+ T cells from PBMCs. The receptor set was obtained from a human donor with multiple sclerosis. Both conserved end residues are part of each CDR3. D genes are given only for firm matches. Not every row has a clone size; where given, it reads once, few, many or a size class.

clone size	V gene	J gene	D gene	CDR3 protein	CDR3 DNA
.	TRBV13	TRBJ1-2	.	CASSPLAGANYGYTF	TGTGCCAGCAGCCCTTTGGCAGGGGCGAACTATGGCTACACCTTC
.	TRBV19	TRBJ2-2	.	CASSGGVNTGELFF	TGTGCCAGTAGCGGCGGGGTGAACACCGGGGAGCTGTTTTTT
few	TRBV4-2	TRBJ2-2	.	CASSHNTGELFF	TGTGCCAGCAGCCATAACACCGGGGAGCTGTTTTTT
.	TRBV30	TRBJ1-3	.	CAWGGWTVGNTIYF	TGTGCCTGGGGCGGATGGACCGTCGGAAACACCATATATTTT
.	TRBV12-3/TRBV12-4	TRBJ2-1	.	CASSLGSVSEQFF	TGTGCCAGCAGTTTAGGTAGTGTCAGTGAGCAGTTCTTC
.	TRBV30	TRBJ2-5	TRBD2	CAWSRGTSGGETQYF	TGTGCCTGGAGTCGGGGGACTAGCGGGGGGGAGACCCAGTACTTC
.	TRBV4-3	TRBJ2-7	.	CASSQEVGRFYEQYF	TGCGCCAGCAGCCAAGAAGTGGGGAGGTTTTACGAGCAGTACTTC
.	TRBV6-2/TRBV6-3	TRBJ1-5	TRBD1	CAGGQAQPQHF	TGTGCCGGGGGACAGGCTCAGCCCCAGCATTTT
.	TRBV7-8	TRBJ1-5	.	CASSPTGWSQPQHF	TGTGCCAGCAGCCCTACCGGTTGGTCTCAGCCCCAGCATTTT
.	TRBV3-1	TRBJ2-7	TRBD2	CASSSGGPGEQYF	TGTGCCAGCTCCTCGGGGGGACCGGGCGAGCAGTACTTC
once	TRBV12-3/TRBV12-4	TRBJ2-3	.	CASKRAADTQYF	TGTGCCAGCAAGAGGGCCGCAGATACGCAGTATTTT
.	TRBV29-1	TRBJ1-5	.	CSAGGDSNQPQHF	TGCAGCGCCGGGGGGGATAGCAATCAGCCCCAGCATTTT
.	TRBV7-2	TRBJ1-3	.	CASSRDARAGGNTIYF	TGTGCCAGCAGCCGTGACGCCAGGGCGGGAGGAAACACCATATATTTT
.	TRBV4-2	TRBJ2-7	.	CASSQDTEVEQYF	TGTGCCAGCAGCCAAGATACAGAGGTCGAGCAGTACTTC
.	TRBV7-2	TRBJ2-7	.	CASSHPVSGPPYEQYF	TGTGCCAGCAGCCACCCAGTGTCGGGACCCCCCTACGAGCAGTACTTC
.	TRBV7-9	TRBJ2-1	TRBD2	CASRLAGENEQFF	TGTGCCAGCAGACTAGCGGGGGAGAATGAGCAGTTCTTC
.	TRBV4-2	TRBJ2-3	.	CASSQMGIAEGTDTQYF	TGTGCCAGCAGCCAAATGGGGATCGCGGAGGGTACAGATACGCAGTATTTT
.	TRBV19	TRBJ2-3	TRBD2	CASSMDRREGITDTQYF	TGTGCCAGTAGTATGGATCGCAGGGAGGGGATTACAGATACGCAGTATTTT
.	TRBV7-2	TRBJ1-5	.	CASSPPGQPNQPQHF	TGTGCCAGCAGCCCTCCCGGACAGCCCAATCAGCCCCAGCATTTT
.	TRBV7-8	TRBJ1-2	TRBD1	CASSEGAAVYGYTF	TGTGCCAGCAGCGAGGGGGCGGCGGTCTATGGCTACACCTTC
once	TRBV15	TRBJ1-4	.	CATSSSQEKLFF	TGTGCCACCAGCAGTTCGCAAGAAAAACTGTTTTTT
.	TRBV7-3	TRBJ1-2	.	CASSLIGGIYYGYTF	TGTGCCAGCAGCTTAATCGGGGGGATTTACTATGGCTACACCTTC
.	TRBV4-3	TRBJ2-7	.	CASSQVRDRSYEQYF	TGCGCCAGCAGCCAAGTCAGGGATCGCTCCTACGAGCAGTACTTC
.	TRBV5-6	TRBJ2-1	TRBD2	CASSFYGTSSYNEQFF	TGTGCCAGCAGCTTTTACGGGACTAGCTCCTACAATGAGCAGTTCTTC
.	TRBV2	TRBJ1-1	TRBD1	CASSEVLRTGNIEAFF	TGTGCCAGCAGTGAGGTATTGAGGACAGGCAACATTGAAGCTTTCTTT
few	TRBV27	TRBJ1-5	.	CASSLTGDSNQPQHF	TGTGCCAGCAGTTTAACTGGGGATAGCAATCAGCCCCAGCATTTT
.	TRBV9	TRBJ1-2	TRBD1	CASSPTGSPRNYGYTF	TGTGCCAGCAGCCCGACAGGGAGTCCCCGAAACTATGGCTACACCTTC
.	TRBV23-1	TRBJ2-1	.	CASSHPKGGQSYNEQFF	TGCGCCAGCAGTCACCCTAAGGGGGGCCAAAGCTACAATGAGCAGTTCTTC
.	TRBV2	TRBJ2-5	TRBD2	CASSETSGSQETQYF	TGTGCCAGCAGCGAGACTAGCGGGTCCCAAGAGACCCAGTACTTC
.	TRBV3-1	TRBJ2-4	.	CASSQGSGSEAKNIQYF	TGTGCCAGCAGCCAAGGGTCGGGGAGCGAAGCCAAAAACATTCAGTACTTC
.	TRBV19	TRBJ2-2	.	CASSTPGHSNTGELFF	TGTGCCAGTAGTACACCGGGACACTCGAACACCGGGGAGCTGTTTTTT
.	TRBV5-6	TRBJ2-3	.	CASSQPSWGDTQYF	TGTGCCAGCAGTCAACCAAGCTGGGGGGATACGCAGTATTTT
once	TRBV3-1	TRBJ2-1	TRBD1	CASSRDRLYNEQFF	TGTGCCAGCAGCCGGGACAGGCTATACAATGAGCAGTTCTTC
.	TRBV6-5	TRBJ2-5	TRBD2	CASSYPGLAGTVGGETQYF	TGTGCCAGCAGTTACCCAGGACTAGCGGGGACTGTGGGGGGGGAGACCCAGTACTTC
.	TRBV6-6	TRBJ1-1	TRBD1	CASSYSDRDTEAFF	TGTGCCAGCAGTTATTCGGACAGGGACACTGAAGCTTTCTTT
.	TRBV27	TRBJ2-2	.	CASSFSQDTGELFF	TGTGCCAGCAGTTTTTCACAGGACACCGGGGAGCTGTTTTTT
few	TRBV7-9	TRBJ2-7	.	CASSLSGHEQYF	TGTGCCAGCAGCTTATCGGGACACGAGCAGTACTTC
.	TRBV27	TRBJ2-7	.	CASRLQGSYEQYF	TGTGCCAGCAGGCTCCAGGGGTCCTACGAGCAGTACTTC